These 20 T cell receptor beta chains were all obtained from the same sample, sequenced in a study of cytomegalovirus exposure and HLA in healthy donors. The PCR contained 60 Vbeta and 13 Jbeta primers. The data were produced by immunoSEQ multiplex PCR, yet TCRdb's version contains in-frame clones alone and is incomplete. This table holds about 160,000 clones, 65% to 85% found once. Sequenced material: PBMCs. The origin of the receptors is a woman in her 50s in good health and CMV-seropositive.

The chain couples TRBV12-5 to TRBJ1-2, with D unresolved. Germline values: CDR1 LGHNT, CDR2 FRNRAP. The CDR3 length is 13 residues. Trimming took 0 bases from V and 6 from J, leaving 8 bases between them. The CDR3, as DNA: TGTGCTAGTGGTTTGGTCGGGGAAAATGGCTACACCTTC. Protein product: CASGLVGENGYTF.

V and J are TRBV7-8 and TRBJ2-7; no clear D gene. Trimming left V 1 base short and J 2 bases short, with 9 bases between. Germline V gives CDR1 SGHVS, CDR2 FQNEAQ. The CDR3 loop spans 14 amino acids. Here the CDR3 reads CASSLDSTTYEQYF. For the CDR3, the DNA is TGTGCCAGCAGCTTAGATAGCACCACCTACGAGCAGTACTTC. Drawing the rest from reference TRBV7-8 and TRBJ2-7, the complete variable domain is GAGVSQSPRYKVAKRGQDVALRCDPISGHVSLFWYQQALGQGPEFLTYFQNEAQLDKSGLPSDRFFAERPEGSVSTLKIQRTQQEDSAVYLCASSLDSTTYEQYFGPGTRLTVT.

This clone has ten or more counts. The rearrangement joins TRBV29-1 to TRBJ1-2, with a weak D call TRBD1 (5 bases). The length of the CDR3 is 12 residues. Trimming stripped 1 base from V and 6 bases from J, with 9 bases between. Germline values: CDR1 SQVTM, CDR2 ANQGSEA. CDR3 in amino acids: CSVEGGGDGYTF. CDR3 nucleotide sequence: TGCAGCGTTGAAGGGGGGGGTGATGGCTACACCTTC.

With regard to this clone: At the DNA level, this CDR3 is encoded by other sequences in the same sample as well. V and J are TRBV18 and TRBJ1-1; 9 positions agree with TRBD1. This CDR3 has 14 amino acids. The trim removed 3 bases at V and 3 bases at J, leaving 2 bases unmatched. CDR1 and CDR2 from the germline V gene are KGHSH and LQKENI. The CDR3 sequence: CASSPTGGDTEAFF. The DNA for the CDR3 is TGTGCCAGCTCACCGACAGGGGGAGACACTGAAGCTTTCTTT.

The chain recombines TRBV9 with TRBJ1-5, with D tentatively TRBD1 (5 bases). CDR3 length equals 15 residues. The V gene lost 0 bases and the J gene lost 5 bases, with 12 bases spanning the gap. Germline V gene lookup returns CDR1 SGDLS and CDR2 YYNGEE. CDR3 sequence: CASSVEPGSDQPQHF. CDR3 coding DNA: TGTGCCAGCAGCGTAGAACCAGGGTCGGATCAGCCCCAGCATTTT.

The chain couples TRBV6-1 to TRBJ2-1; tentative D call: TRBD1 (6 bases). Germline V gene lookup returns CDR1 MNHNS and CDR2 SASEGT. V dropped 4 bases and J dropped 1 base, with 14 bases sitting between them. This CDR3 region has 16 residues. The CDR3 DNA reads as TGTGCCAGCAGTGTCTCCGGGACACCTTCCTACAATGAGCAGTTCTTC. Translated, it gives CASSVSGTPSYNEQFF.

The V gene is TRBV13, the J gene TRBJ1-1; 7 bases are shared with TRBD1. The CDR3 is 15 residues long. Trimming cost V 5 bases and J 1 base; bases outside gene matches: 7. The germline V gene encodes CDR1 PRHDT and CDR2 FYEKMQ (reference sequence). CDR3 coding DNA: TGTGCCAGCAGCCCCCCGGGACAGAAGAACACTGAAGCTTTCTTT. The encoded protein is CASSPPGQKNTEAFF.

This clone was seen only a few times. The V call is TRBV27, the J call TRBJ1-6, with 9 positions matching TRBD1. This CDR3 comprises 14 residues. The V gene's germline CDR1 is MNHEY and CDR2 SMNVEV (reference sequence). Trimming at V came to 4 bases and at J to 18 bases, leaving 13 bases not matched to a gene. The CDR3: CASSSAGTGSQSHF. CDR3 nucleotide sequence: TGTGCCAGCAGTTCCGCCGGGACAGGGTCACAAAGCCACTTT.

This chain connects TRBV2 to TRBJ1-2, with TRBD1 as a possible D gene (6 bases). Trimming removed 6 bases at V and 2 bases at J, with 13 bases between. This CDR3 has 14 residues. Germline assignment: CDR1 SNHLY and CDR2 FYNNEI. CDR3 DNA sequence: TGTGCCAGCAGGGACAGCGAAAGAAACTATGGCTACACCTTC. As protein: CASRDSERNYGYTF.

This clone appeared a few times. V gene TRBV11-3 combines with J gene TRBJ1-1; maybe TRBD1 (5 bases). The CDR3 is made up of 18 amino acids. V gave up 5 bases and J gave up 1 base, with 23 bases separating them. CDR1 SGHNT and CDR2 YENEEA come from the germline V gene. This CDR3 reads CASSAGIGRRGENTEAFF. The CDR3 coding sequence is TGTGCCAGCAGCGCCGGAATTGGCAGGCGGGGGGAGAACACTGAAGCTTTCTTT.

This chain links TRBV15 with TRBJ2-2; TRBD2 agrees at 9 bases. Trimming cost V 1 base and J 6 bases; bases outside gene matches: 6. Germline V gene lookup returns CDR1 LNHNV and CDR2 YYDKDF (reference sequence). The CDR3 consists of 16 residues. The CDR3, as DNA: TGTGCCACCAGCAGAGGGGCGGGGGGGGCCTCCGGGGAGCTGTTTTTT. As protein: CATSRGAGGASGELFF.

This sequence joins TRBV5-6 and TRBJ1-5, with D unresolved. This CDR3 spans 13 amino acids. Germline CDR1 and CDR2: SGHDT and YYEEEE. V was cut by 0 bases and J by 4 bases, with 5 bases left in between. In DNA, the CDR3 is TGTGCCAGCAGCTTGGGGAGAAATCAGCCCCAGCATTTT. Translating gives CASSLGRNQPQHF.

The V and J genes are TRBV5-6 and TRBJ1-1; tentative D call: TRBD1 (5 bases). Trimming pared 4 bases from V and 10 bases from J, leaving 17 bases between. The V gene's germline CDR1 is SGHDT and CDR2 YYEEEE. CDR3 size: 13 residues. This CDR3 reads CASSVLEGRLAFF. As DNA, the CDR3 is TGTGCCAGCAGCGTCCTGGAGGGGAGGCTAGCTTTCTTT.

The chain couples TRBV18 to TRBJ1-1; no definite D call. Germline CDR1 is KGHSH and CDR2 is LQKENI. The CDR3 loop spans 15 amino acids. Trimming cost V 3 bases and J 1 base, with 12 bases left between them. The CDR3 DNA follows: TGTGCCAGCTCACCTGCGCTTCCCGAGAACACTGAAGCTTTCTTT. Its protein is CASSPALPENTEAFF.

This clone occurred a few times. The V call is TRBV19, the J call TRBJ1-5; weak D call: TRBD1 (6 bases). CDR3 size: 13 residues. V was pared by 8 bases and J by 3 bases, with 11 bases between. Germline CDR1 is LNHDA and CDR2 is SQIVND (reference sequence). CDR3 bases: TGTGCCAGTCGCGGACAGATCAATCAGCCCCAGCATTTT. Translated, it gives CASRGQINQPQHF.

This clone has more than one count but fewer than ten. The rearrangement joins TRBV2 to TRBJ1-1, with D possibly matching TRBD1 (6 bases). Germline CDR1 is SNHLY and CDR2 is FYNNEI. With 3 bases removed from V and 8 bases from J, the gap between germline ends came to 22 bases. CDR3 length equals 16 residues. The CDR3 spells CASSELGAIALREAFF. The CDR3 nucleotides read TGTGCCAGCAGTGAGCTGGGGGCGATAGCCCTAAGAGAAGCTTTCTTT.

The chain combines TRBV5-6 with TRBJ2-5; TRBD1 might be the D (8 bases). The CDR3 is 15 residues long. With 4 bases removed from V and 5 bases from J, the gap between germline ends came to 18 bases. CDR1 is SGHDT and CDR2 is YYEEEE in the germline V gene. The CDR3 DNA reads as TGTGCCAGCAGCCCCAGGACAGGGAGGGCGGAGACCCAGTACTTC. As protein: CASSPRTGRAETQYF. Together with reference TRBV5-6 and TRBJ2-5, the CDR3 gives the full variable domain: DAGVTQSPTHLIKTRGQQVTLRCSPKSGHDTVSWYQQALGQGPQFIFQYYEEEERQRGNFPDRFSGHQFPNYSSELNVNALLLGDSALYLCASSPRTGRAETQYFGPGTRLLVL.

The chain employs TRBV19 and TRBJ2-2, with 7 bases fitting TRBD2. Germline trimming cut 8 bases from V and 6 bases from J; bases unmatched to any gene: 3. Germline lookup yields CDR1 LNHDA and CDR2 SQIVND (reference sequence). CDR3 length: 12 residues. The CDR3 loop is CASRTRAGELFF. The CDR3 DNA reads TGTGCCAGTCGGACTAGGGCCGGGGAGCTGTTTTTT.

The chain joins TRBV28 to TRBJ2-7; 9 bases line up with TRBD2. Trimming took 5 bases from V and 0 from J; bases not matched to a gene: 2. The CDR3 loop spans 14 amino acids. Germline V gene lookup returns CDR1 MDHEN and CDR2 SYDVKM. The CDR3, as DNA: TGTGCCAGCAGTGAGCGGGGGGTCTCCTACGAGCAGTACTTC. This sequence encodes CASSERGVSYEQYF.

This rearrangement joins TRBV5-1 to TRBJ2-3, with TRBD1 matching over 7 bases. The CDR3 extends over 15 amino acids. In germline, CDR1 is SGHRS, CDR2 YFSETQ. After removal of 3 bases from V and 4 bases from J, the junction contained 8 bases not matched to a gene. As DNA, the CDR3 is TGCGCCAGCAGCTCGACAGGGCTAGGGGCAGATACGCAGTATTTT. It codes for CASSSTGLGADTQYF.